Presented here are 11 T cell receptor beta chains from one specimen sequenced in a study of T-cell memory formation after mild COVID-19. TCRdb itself ran the 5' RACE reads through MiXCR, one entry per CDR3 protein. The sample has more than 150,000 distinct CDR3 sequences, 20% to 25% seen once. Sequenced material: PBMCs or a T cell subset sorted from them (not recorded which). The receptors derive from an adult woman who had mild COVID-19 (a few samples of this study predate the infection). Cell type and time point are not known.

This clonotype was detected a few times. The chain recombines TRBV4-3 with TRBJ2-7, with D perhaps being TRBD1 or TRBD2 (5 bases each). The V gene lost 0 bases and the J gene lost 7 bases, with 16 bases spanning the gap. Looked up from germline, CDR1 is LGHNA and CDR2 is YSLEER. This CDR3 comprises 15 residues. For the CDR3, the DNA is TGCGCCAGCAGCCAAGATGGGGACCCCAAGGATGAGCAGTACTTC. Amino acid sequence: CASSQDGDPKDEQYF.

This chain joins TRBV28 and TRBJ1-1; possible D gene TRBD1, 5 bases. Trimming left V 2 bases short and J 0 bases short, with 7 bases between. Germline V gene sequence: CDR1 MDHEN, CDR2 SYDVKM. There are 14 residues in the CDR3. The CDR3 DNA is TGTGCCAGCAGTTTACTGGACATGAACACTGAAGCTTTCTTT. This translates into CASSLLDMNTEAFF.

This chain's CDR3 is CSAATPSGWRLDTQYF. The CDR3 DNA sequence: TGCAGTGCTGCAACCCCTAGCGGATGGAGATTGGATACGCAGTATTTT. This chain connects TRBV20-1 to TRBJ2-3, with 7 bases aligning to TRBD2. The length of the CDR3 is 16 residues. Per the germline V gene, CDR1 is DFQATT and CDR2 is SNEGSKA (reference sequence). V was clipped by 5 bases and J by 6 bases; unmatched bases: 17.

This clonotype has just a few counts. V and J are TRBV6-1 and TRBJ1-2; 9 bases line up with TRBD1. V gave up 5 bases and J gave up 7 bases; unmatched junction bases: 11. CDR3 size: 15 residues. Germline CDR1 and CDR2: MNHNS and SASEGT. CDR3 coding DNA: TGTGCCAGCAGTCCGGACAGGGGTTATCTTAGTGGCTACACCTTC. It codes for CASSPDRGYLSGYTF.

This chain uses TRBV20-1 with TRBJ2-3; D uncertain. Trimming took off 3 bases at V and 4 bases at J, with 11 bases between the two ends. Germline V gene lookup returns CDR1 DFQATT and CDR2 SNEGSKA (reference sequence). The CDR3 runs to 13 residues. This CDR3 is CSAREVGADTQYF. The CDR3 bases are TGCAGTGCTAGGGAAGTGGGCGCAGATACGCAGTATTTT.

This clonotype has just a few counts. This sequence joins TRBV4-3 and TRBJ2-2; D call uncertain. Germline loops: CDR1 LGHNA, CDR2 YSLEER. V lost 3 bases to trimming and J lost 5 bases, with 7 bases between them. There are 13 residues in the CDR3. The CDR3 reads CASSQLGTGELFF. Here the CDR3 DNA reads TGCGCCAGCAGCCAGTTGGGGACCGGGGAGCTGTTTTTT.

Written as DNA, the CDR3 is TGTGCCAGCAGCCCTAGCGGGGCCTCCTACAATGAGCAGTTCTTC. Translated, it gives CASSPSGASYNEQFF. The J gene is TRBJ2-1, the V gene TRBV7-9; TRBD2 matches at 9 bases. Germline values: CDR1 SEHNR, CDR2 FQNEAQ (reference sequence). The CDR3 totals 15 residues. V trimming: 5 bases; J trimming: 0 bases; junction bases outside the gene matches: 2.

The sample holds one count of this clonotype. This chain joins TRBV4-2 and TRBJ2-7, with D hard to call. This CDR3 region has 11 residues. Per the germline V gene, CDR1 is LGHNA and CDR2 is YNFKEQ. V was pared by 7 bases and J by 3 bases, with 7 bases between. Here the CDR3 reads CASTDRYEQYF. CDR3 nucleotides: TGTGCCAGCACTGATCGCTACGAGCAGTACTTC.

The genes are TRBV7-2 and TRBJ1-2, with D perhaps matching TRBD1 (6 bases). This CDR3 is 14 amino acids long. V was clipped by 6 bases and J by 3 bases, with 14 bases between them. The V gene's germline CDR1 is SGHTA and CDR2 FQGNSA. The CDR3 nucleotides read TGTGCCAGCAGTTTGGACAGTCCCTACTATGGCTACACCTTC. Translating it yields CASSLDSPYYGYTF. Combining the CDR3 with reference TRBV7-2 and TRBJ1-2 gives the whole variable domain GAGVSQSPSNKVTEKGKDVELRCDPISGHTALYWYRQSLGQGLEFLIYFQGNSAPDKSGLPSDRFSAERTGGSVSTLTIQRTQQEDSAVYLCASSLDSPYYGYTFGSGTRLTVV.

The CDR3 spells CASSVTSGSGSNEQFF. Here the CDR3 DNA reads TGTGCCAGCAGCGTAACTAGCGGGAGTGGTTCCAATGAGCAGTTCTTC. The J gene is TRBJ2-1, the V gene TRBV9, with 11 nucleotides matching TRBD2. Trimming removed 1 base from V and 6 bases from J; junction bases left unmatched: 6. This CDR3 has 16 residues. CDR1 SGDLS and CDR2 YYNGEE come from the germline V gene.

V gene TRBV6-1 combines with J gene TRBJ2-7, with 7 positions matching TRBD1. The CDR3 consists of 14 residues. Germline trimming cut 4 bases from V and 7 bases from J; bases unmatched to any gene: 10. Germline V CDR1 and CDR2: MNHNS, SASEGT. CDR3 protein: CASSVPWDSREQYF. The CDR3 coding sequence is TGTGCCAGCAGTGTACCCTGGGACAGTCGGGAGCAGTACTTC.